The T cell receptor (beta chain) under discussion was sequenced for a study of OX40 agonist ivuxolimab in advanced cancers. CDR3 length: 14 amino acids. J was trimmed by 5 bases and V by 3 bases; bases with no gene match: 9. CDR1 GTSNPN and CDR2 SVGIG come from the germline V gene (reference sequence). TCRdb's copy holds only in-frame clones and misses some; the assay was immunoSEQ multiplex PCR. The data show about 95,000 clones, 75% to 95% seen once. V is TRBV30 and J is TRBJ1-1; 7 nucleotides match TRBD1. This material consisted of CD4+ or CD8+ T cells sorted from blood, taken in a trial of the OX40 agonist ivuxolimab. The TCR originated in an adult with an advanced solid tumor such as melanoma, head and neck, liver or kidney cancer. The chain's CDR3 is CAWSKAGGWTEAFF. The CDR3 DNA follows: TGTGCCTGGAGCAAAGCAGGGGGTTGGACTGAAGCTTTCTTT. Full variable domain (missing parts from reference TRBV30 and TRBJ1-1): SQTIHQWPATLVQPVGSPLSLECTVEGTSNPNLYWYRQAAGRGLQLLFYSVGIGQISSEVPQNLSASRPQDRQFILSSKKLLLSDSGFYLCAWSKAGGWTEAFFGQGTRLTVV.